Presented here are 2 T cell receptor beta chains from one specimen sequenced in a study of post-analysis software for immune sequencing data (dated by TCRdb to 2015 to 2017). The paper as a whole reports these results and caveats: Patients showed significantly higher frequencies than controls for about 5 TRBV segments, among them TRBV5-6, TRBV5-1 and TRBV20-1.

The antigens these receptors bind are not known. Library prep was done by PCR. The sample was run on an Illumina HiSeq 2500. To reduce PCR and sequencing biases, unique molecular identifiers were built into the TCR beta cDNA libraries. TCRdb redid the processing of the public reads, applying fastp at Q25 and MiXCR, and retained in-frame beta chains. Rows are combined by CDR3 protein, so each entry shows the most common genes and DNA. The table for this sample lists roughly 200,000 distinct CDR3 sequences; 25% to 30% of them were counted only once. 3% to 3.5% of the sample rests with the top ten. Sequencing was done on a sample of blood. The origin of the receptors is a girl younger than 18 with multiple sclerosis.

This clonotype was seen ten or more times. The chain is built from TRBV7-9 and TRBJ2-1; 8 nucleotides align to TRBD2. CDR1 is SEHNR, CDR2 FQNEAQ, per germline (reference sequence). J gave up 7 bases and V 2 bases, and 7 bases lay outside the gene matches. The length of the CDR3 is 15 residues. CDR3 sequence (DNA): TGTGCCAGCAGCTTAAGAGCGGGAGAGACGAATGAGCAGTTCTTC. This gives the protein CASSLRAGETNEQFF. Full variable domain (outside the CDR3, taken from reference TRBV7-9 and TRBJ2-1): DTGVSQNPRHKITKRGQNVTFRCDPISEHNRLYWYRQTLGQGPEFLTYFQNEAQLEKSRLLSDRFSAERPKGSFSTLEIQRTEQGDSAMYLCASSLRAGETNEQFFGPGTRLTVL.

In the case of this clonotype: A much larger clone sits a single nucleotide away, making a read error possible. The gene calls are TRBV20-1 and TRBJ2-1, with 7 bases matching TRBD2. V shed 0 bases and J 10 bases; nucleotides not matched to a gene: 12. The CDR3 runs 15 residues. Germline V gene lookup returns CDR1 DFQATT and CDR2 SNEGSKA (reference sequence). The CDR3 DNA reads as TGCAGTGCTAGAGATAGGAGACTAGCAAACAGCGAGCAGTTCTTC. This codes for CSARDRRLANSEQFF.